The present TCR beta chain was sequenced within a study of OX40 agonist ivuxolimab in advanced cancers. Points from the study as a whole: CD8+ T cells averaged more expanded clones than CD4+.

Trimming shortened V by 7 bases and J by 6 bases, and 19 bases separated the two germline ends. This CDR3 has 15 amino acids. Germline CDR1 and CDR2: LNHDA and SQIVND (reference sequence). TCRdb keeps only in-frame clones here, not all; method: immunoSEQ multiplex PCR. This sample has tens of thousands of clones; 88% occur once, and the top ten carry around 0.45%. With respect to this clone: Its antigen is currently unknown.

The chain combines TRBV19 with TRBJ1-5; maybe TRBD1 (5 bases). The receptor was isolated from an adult with an advanced solid tumor such as melanoma, head and neck, liver or kidney cancer. The source material was CD4+ or CD8+ T cells sorted from blood, sampled in a trial of the OX40 agonist ivuxolimab. CDR3 loop: CASTGALWGGQPQHF. The CDR3 DNA reads TGTGCCAGTACCGGGGCCCTATGGGGGGGTCAGCCCCAGCATTTT.